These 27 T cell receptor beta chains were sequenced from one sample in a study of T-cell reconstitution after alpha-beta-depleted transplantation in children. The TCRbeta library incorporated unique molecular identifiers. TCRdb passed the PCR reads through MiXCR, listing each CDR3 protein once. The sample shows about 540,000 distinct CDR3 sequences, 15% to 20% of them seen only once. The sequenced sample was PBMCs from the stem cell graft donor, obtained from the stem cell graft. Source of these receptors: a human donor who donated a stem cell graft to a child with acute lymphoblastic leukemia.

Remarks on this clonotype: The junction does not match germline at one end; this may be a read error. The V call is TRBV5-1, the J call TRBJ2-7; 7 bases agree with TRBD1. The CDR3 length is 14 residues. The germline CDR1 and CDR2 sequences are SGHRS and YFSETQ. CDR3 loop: CPSSLDQGDYEQYF. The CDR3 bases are TGCCCCAGCAGCTTGGATCAGGGGGACTACGAGCAGTACTTC.

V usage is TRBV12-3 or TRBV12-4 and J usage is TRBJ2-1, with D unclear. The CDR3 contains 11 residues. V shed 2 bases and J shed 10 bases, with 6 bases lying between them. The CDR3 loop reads CASSLIGEQFF. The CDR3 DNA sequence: TGTGCCAGCAGTTTAATAGGCGAGCAGTTCTTC.

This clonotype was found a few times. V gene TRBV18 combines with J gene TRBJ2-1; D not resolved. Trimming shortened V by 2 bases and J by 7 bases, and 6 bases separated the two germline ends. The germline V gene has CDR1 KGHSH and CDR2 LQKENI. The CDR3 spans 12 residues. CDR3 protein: CASSPAGNEQFF. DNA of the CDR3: TGTGCCAGCTCACCAGCCGGTAATGAGCAGTTCTTC.

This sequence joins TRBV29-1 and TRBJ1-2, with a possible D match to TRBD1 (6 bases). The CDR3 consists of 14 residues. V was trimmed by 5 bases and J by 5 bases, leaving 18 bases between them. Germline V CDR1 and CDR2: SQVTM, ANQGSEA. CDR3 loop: CSVKDSQFPYGYTF. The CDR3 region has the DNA TGCAGCGTTAAGGACAGCCAATTCCCTTATGGCTACACCTTC.

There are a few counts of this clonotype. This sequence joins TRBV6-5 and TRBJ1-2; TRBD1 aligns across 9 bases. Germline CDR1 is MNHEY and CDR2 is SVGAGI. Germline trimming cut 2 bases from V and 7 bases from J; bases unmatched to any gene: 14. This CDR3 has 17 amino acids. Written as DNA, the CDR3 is TGTGCCAGCAGTTACGCCGGGACAGGGCGTCGTCCGGGTGGCTACACCTTC. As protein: CASSYAGTGRRPGGYTF.

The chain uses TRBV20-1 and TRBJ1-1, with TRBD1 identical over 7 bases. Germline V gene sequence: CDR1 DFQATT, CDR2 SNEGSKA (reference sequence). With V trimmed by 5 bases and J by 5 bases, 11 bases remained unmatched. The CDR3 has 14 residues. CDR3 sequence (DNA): TGCAGTGCTGTCGACTCAGGGGGACGAACTGAAGCTTTCTTT. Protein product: CSAVDSGGRTEAFF.

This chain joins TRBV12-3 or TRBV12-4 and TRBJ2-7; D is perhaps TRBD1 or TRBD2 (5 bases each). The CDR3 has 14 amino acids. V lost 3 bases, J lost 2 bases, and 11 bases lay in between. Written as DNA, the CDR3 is TGTGCCAGCAGTTTGGCCTGGGACCCCTACGAGCAGTACTTC. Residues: CASSLAWDPYEQYF.

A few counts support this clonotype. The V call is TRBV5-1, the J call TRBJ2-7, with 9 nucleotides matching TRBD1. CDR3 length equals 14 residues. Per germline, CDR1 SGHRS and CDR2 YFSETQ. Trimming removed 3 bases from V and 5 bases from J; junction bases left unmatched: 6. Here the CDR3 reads CASSSYRGRDEQYF. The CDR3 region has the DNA TGCGCCAGCAGCTCCTACAGGGGGCGGGACGAGCAGTACTTC.

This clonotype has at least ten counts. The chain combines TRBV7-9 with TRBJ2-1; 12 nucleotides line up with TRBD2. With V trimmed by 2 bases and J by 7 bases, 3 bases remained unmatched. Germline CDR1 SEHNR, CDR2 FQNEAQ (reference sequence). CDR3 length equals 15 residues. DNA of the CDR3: TGTGCCAGCAGCTTACTAGCGGGAGGGGGGAATGAGCAGTTCTTC. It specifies CASSLLAGGGNEQFF.

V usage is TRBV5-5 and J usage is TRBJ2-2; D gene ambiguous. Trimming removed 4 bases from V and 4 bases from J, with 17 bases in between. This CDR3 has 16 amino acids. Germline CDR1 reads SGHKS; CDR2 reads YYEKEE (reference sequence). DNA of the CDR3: TGTGCCAGCAGCGGGCAAGACATGATGCGCACCGGGGAGCTGTTTTTT. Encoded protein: CASSGQDMMRTGELFF.

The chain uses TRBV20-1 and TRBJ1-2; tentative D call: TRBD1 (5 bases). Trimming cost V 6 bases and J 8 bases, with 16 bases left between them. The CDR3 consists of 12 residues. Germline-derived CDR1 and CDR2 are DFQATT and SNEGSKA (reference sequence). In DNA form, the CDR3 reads TGCAGTGCCCCTTTATTGGGGGTAGGCTACACCTTC. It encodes CSAPLLGVGYTF.

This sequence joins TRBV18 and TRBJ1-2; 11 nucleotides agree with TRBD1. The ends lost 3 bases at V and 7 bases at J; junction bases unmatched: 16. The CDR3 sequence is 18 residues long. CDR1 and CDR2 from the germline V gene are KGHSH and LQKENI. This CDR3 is CASSPSGQGVIGASGYTF. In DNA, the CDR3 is TGTGCCAGCTCACCTTCGGGACAGGGGGTAATCGGTGCCTCTGGCTACACCTTC.

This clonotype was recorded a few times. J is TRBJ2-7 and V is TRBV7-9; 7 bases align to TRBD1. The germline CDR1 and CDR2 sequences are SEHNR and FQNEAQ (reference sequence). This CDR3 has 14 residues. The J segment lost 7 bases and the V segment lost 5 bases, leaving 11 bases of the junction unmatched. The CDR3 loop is CASSHKDRDMEQYF. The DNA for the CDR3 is TGTGCCAGCAGCCACAAAGACAGGGATATGGAGCAGTACTTC.

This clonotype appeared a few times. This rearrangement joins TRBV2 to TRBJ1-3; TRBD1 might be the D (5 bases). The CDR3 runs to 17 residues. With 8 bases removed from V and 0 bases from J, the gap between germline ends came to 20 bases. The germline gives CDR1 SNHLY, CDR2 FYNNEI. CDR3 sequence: CASLDLGPSSSGNTIYF. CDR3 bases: TGTGCCAGCCTAGACCTGGGACCCTCGAGCTCTGGAAACACCATATATTTT.

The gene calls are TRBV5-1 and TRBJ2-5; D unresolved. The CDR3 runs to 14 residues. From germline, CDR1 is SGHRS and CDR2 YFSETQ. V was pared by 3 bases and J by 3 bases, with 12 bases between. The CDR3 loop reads CASSYRHREETQYF. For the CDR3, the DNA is TGCGCCAGCAGCTATAGACACCGCGAAGAGACCCAGTACTTC.

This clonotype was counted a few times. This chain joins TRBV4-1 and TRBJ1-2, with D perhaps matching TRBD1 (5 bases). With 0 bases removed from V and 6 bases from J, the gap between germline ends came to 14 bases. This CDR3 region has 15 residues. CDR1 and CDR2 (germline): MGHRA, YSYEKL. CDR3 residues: CASSQDPGRRDGYTF. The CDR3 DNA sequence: TGCGCCAGCAGCCAAGATCCAGGGAGAAGGGATGGCTACACCTTC.

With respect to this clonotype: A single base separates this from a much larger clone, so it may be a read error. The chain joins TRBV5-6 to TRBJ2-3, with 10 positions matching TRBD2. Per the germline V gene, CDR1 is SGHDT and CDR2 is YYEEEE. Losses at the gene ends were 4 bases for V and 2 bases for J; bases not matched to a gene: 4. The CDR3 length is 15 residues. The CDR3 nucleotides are TGTGCCAGCAGCCCCGGGACTAGCGACACAGATACGCAGTATTTT. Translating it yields CASSPGTSDTDTQYF.

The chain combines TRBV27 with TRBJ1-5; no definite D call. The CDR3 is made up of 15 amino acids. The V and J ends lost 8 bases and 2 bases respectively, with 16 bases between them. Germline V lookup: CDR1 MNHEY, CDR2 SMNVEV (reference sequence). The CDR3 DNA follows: TGTGCCAGCGGCCAAGTACGAGCGGGCAATCAGCCCCAGCATTTT. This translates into CASGQVRAGNQPQHF.

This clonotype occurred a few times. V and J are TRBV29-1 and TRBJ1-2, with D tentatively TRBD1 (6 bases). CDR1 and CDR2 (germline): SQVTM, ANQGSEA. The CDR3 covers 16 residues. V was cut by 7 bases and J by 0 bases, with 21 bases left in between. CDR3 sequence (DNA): TGCAGCGCCCCTCTGGGGACACTCTCAGCTAACTATGGCTACACCTTC. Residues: CSAPLGTLSANYGYTF. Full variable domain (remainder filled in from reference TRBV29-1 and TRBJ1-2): SAVISQKPSRDICQRGTSLTIQCQVDSQVTMMFWYRQQPGQSLTLIATANQGSEATYESGFVIDKFPISRPNLTFSTLTVSNMSPEDSSIYLCSAPLGTLSANYGYTFGSGTRLTVV.

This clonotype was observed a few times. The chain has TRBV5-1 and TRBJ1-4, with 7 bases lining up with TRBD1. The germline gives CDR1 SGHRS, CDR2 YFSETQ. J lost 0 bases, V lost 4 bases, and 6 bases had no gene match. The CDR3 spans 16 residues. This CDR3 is CASSKGQIATNEKLFF. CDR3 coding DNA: TGCGCCAGCAGCAAGGGACAGATCGCAACTAATGAAAAACTGTTTTTT.

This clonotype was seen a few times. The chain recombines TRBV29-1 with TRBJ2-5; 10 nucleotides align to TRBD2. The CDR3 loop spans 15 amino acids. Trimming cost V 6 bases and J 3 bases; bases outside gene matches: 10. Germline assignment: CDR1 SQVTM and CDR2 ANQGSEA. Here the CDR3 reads CSVKQREGYKETQYF. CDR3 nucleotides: TGCAGCGTGAAACAGCGGGAGGGATATAAAGAGACCCAGTACTTC.

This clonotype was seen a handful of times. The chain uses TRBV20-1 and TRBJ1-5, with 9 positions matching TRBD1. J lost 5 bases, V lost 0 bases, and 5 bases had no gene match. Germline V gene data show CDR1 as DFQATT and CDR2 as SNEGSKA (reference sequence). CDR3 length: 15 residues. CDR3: CSARDPRDRDQPQHF. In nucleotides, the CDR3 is TGCAGTGCTAGAGATCCCCGGGACAGGGATCAGCCCCAGCATTTT.

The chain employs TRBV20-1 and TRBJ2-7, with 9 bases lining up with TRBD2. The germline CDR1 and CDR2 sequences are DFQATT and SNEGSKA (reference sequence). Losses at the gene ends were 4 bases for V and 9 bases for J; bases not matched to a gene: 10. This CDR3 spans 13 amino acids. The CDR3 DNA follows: TGCAGTGCTATCCGGACTAGCGCAGCGGGGCAGTACTTC. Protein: CSAIRTSAAGQYF.

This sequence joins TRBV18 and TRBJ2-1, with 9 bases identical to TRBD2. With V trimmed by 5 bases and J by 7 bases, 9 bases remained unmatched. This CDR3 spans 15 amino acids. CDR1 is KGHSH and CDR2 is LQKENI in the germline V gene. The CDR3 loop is CASSTLAGEENEQFF. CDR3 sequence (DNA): TGTGCCAGCTCAACCTTAGCGGGAGAGGAAAATGAGCAGTTCTTC.

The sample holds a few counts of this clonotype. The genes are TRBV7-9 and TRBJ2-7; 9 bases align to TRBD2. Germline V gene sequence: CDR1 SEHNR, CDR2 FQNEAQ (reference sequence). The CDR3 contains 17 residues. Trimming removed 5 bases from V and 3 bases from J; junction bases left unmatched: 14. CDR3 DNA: TGTGCCAGCAGCACCCCGACTAGCGGCAACACTCACTACGAGCAGTACTTC. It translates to CASSTPTSGNTHYEQYF. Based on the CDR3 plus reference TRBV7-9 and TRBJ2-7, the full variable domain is DTGVSQNPRHKITKRGQNVTFRCDPISEHNRLYWYRQTLGQGPEFLTYFQNEAQLEKSRLLSDRFSAERPKGSFSTLEIQRTEQGDSAMYLCASSTPTSGNTHYEQYFGPGTRLTVT.

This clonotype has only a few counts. The CDR3 reads CASSDSYSTDTQYF. For the CDR3, the DNA is TGTGCCAGCAGTGACTCGTACAGCACAGATACGCAGTATTTT. V is TRBV6-4 and J is TRBJ2-3; D not certain. The CDR3 spans 14 residues. V shed 0 bases and J shed 0 bases, with 4 bases lying between them. The germline V gene encodes CDR1 MRHNA and CDR2 SNTAGT.

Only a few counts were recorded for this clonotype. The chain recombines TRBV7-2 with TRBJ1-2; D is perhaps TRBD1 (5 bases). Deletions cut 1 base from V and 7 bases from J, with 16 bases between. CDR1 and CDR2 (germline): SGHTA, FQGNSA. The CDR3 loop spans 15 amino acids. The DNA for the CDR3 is TGTGCCAGCAGCTTAGTAGTCGAGACAGTCTCTGGCTACACCTTC. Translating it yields CASSLVVETVSGYTF.